This T cell receptor beta chain was found in a study of blood T cell repertoires in COVID-19. Study-level background: From the United States, Italy and Spain came samples of acute and convalescent COVID-19. The cDNA or gDNA used as material had been derived from T cells, B-cell-depleted T cells, or PBMCs.

Germline V lookup: CDR1 SGHRS, CDR2 YFSETQ. The CDR3 has 15 amino acids. Trimming stripped 3 bases from V and 2 bases from J, with 13 bases between. Authors' data handling: Reference gene primer amplification in the assay estimated nucleated cell counts. Clones were sequenced by immunoSEQ multiplex PCR, and TCRdb holds only the in-frame ones, with some missing. The V and J calls and clone size were taken over from that table, and D and trimming were inferred from the DNA. This sample has more than 85,000 clones, with just over 90% found just once. The TCR was taken from a man in his sixties with acute or convalescent COVID-19. This chain joins TRBV5-1 and TRBJ2-3, with a possible D match to TRBD2 (6 bases). Source material: peripheral blood. CDR3 region: CASSWGGGNTDTQYF. The CDR3 nucleotides are TGCGCCAGCAGCTGGGGTGGGGGGAACACAGATACGCAGTATTTT.